This TCR beta chain comes out of a study of blood T cell repertoires in COVID-19. On the study more broadly: COVID-19 samples, acute and convalescent, were from the United States, Italy and Spain.

The germline gives CDR1 SNHLY, CDR2 FYNNEI. The CDR3 has 15 amino acids. The ends were cut back, 1 base at V and 6 bases at J, with 12 bases in the middle. Original handling: Estimation of nucleated cell counts relied on the amplification of reference gene primers. Profiling relied on immunoSEQ multiplex PCR, and the TCRdb table lists in-frame clones only, not all of them. V, J and clone size are taken as reported in that table, and D and trimming were inferred from the DNA itself. The sample includes hundreds of thousands of clones, roughly 86% of them seen just once. This clonotype was obtained from a man in his forties or fifties in a cohort exposed to, infected with or recovered from COVID-19 (not recorded which). Sequencing was carried out using PBMCs or T cells enriched from blood (not recorded which). This chain joins TRBV2 and TRBJ2-2; D might be TRBD2 (5 bases). CDR3 sequence: CASSEEDPRAGELFF. CDR3 sequence (DNA): TGTGCCAGCAGTGAAGAGGACCCGCGGGCCGGGGAGCTGTTTTTT.